These 2 T cell receptor beta chains share one sample of origin, sequenced in a study of T cells expressing NK-cell markers. TCRdb reprocessed the 5' RACE reads and keeps a single row for each CDR3 protein, giving no DNA. This sample contains roughly 350,000 distinct CDR3 sequences. The sequenced sample was blood T cells: a sorted CD56 or NKG2C T cell subset, CD4+ or CD8+ T cells, or bulk PBMC T cells (not recorded which). All receptors derive from a man aged 18 to 69 in good health.

J is TRBJ2-3 and V is TRBV7-6; there is no DNA to check the TCRdb D call of TRBD2. CDR1 and CDR2 from the germline V gene are SGHVS and FNYEAQ. The CDR3 consists of 16 residues. CDR3 loop: CASSLVGGTRQHTQYF.

The rearrangement links TRBV11-3 to TRBJ2-7; TCRdb gives TRBD1 as the D gene, but with no DNA this cannot be confirmed. The germline V gene has CDR1 SGHNT and CDR2 YENEEA. The CDR3 has 15 amino acids. CDR3 sequence reads: CASSQRTGFSYEQYF.